This T cell receptor (beta chain) was obtained from a study of regulatory T cells in long-lasting Graves disease. Overall study context: The definition of persistent Graves' disease was over 5 years of antithyroid drugs with positive TSH receptor antibodies.

Arm-PCR of CDR3 regions and iRepertoire HTBI primers were used to build TCR beta libraries. One entry per CDR3 protein, called by TCRdb with MiXCR from the multiplex PCR reads. The sample has about 290,000 distinct CDR3 sequences, 20% to 25% seen once. Indicated time point: persistent/refractory GD, antithyroid drugs over 5 years with positive TRAb. With RNA extracted from PBMCs as input, the TCR library was made. The clonotype comes from a female donor with Graves disease. Sequencing was performed on peripheral blood mononuclear cells (PBMCs), taken when the disease was refractory, from a patient treated with antithyroid drugs.

For the CDR3, the DNA is TGCGCCAGCCAAGACTCAGGGGGCTCTTCACCCCTCCACTTT. This sequence encodes CASQDSGGSSPLHF. This chain connects TRBV5-1 to TRBJ1-6, with 8 nucleotides matching TRBD1. Per germline, CDR1 SGHRS and CDR2 YFSETQ. The CDR3 runs to 14 residues. The ends lost 7 bases at V and 9 bases at J; junction bases unmatched: 9.